The 27 T cell receptor beta chains below were found in one sample sequenced in a study of shared clonotypes between healthy human individuals. Clones were sequenced by immunoSEQ multiplex PCR, and TCRdb holds only the in-frame ones, with some missing. The sample shows 950,000 to 1,200,000 clones, approximately 80% of them seen only once. The material sequenced was memory CD4+ T cells from PBMCs. Subset denoted: CD45RA-negative fraction. The receptors here all came from a man between 18 and 35 years old in good health. Some clones in this sample may be carry-over from other donors' samples.

CDR3 DNA: TGCGCCAGCAGCTGGGAGTGGGGGGTGAGCACTGAAGCTTTCTTT. Protein sequence: CASSWEWGVSTEAFF. The genes are TRBV5-1 and TRBJ1-1; D is possibly TRBD1 (5 bases). Trimming left V 3 bases short and J 4 bases short, with 16 bases between. Germline V gene data show CDR1 as SGHRS and CDR2 as YFSETQ. This CDR3 is built from 15 residues.

The rearrangement joins TRBV6-1 to TRBJ2-1; D may be TRBD2 (6 bases). The length of the CDR3 is 14 residues. Germline V gene sequence: CDR1 MNHNS, CDR2 SASEGT. V was shortened by 10 bases and J by 4 bases, with 17 bases between the two germline ends. The CDR3 nucleotides are TGTGCCACACGTAGCGGAGATCCATACAATGAGCAGTTCTTC. This gives the protein CATRSGDPYNEQFF.

J is TRBJ2-7 and V is TRBV27; TRBD2 aligns across 9 bases. The germline V gene encodes CDR1 MNHEY and CDR2 SMNVEV (reference sequence). Trimming took 6 bases from V and 8 from J; bases not matched to a gene: 20. The CDR3 totals 17 residues. The CDR3, as DNA: TGTGCCAGCAGCCAACCCGGGACTAGCCTATCCAAATGGAAGCAGTACTTC. Amino acid sequence: CASSQPGTSLSKWKQYF.

This clone was detected a few times. CDR3 DNA: TGTGCCACCAGCGATGCCGGACGGGAGGGCTTCACAGATACGCAGTATTTT. This translates into CATSDAGREGFTDTQYF. This rearrangement joins TRBV15 to TRBJ2-3; 8 bases line up with TRBD2. The trim removed 5 bases at V and 2 bases at J, leaving 12 bases unmatched. Germline values: CDR1 LNHNV, CDR2 YYDKDF (reference sequence). The length of the CDR3 is 17 residues.

V usage is TRBV30 and J usage is TRBJ1-6; tentative D call: TRBD1 (5 bases). V dropped 2 bases and J dropped 12 bases, with 17 bases sitting between them. Germline loops: CDR1 GTSNPN, CDR2 SVGIG (reference sequence). The CDR3 runs 14 residues. CDR3 amino acids: CAWSSGQGSVPLHF. As DNA, the CDR3 is TGTGCCTGGAGTTCGGGGCAGGGCTCTGTACCCCTCCACTTT.

CDR3 amino acids: CSVDRQVGTQYF. In DNA, the CDR3 is TGCAGCGTTGACAGGCAGGTCGGGACCCAGTACTTC. The V gene is TRBV29-1, the J gene TRBJ2-5; unclear D gene. CDR1 is SQVTM, CDR2 ANQGSEA, per germline. The CDR3 extends over 12 amino acids. Trimming removed 3 bases from V and 7 bases from J, with 12 bases in between.

Turning to this clone: A clone one base away is much larger, so this may be a read error. The CDR3 loop is CASSPRGMSIEAFF. Written as DNA, the CDR3 is TGTGCCAGCAGCCCCAGGGGCATGAGCATTGAAGCTTTCTTT. This chain connects TRBV7-2 to TRBJ1-1; D is perhaps TRBD1 (6 bases). This CDR3 is 14 amino acids long. Germline values: CDR1 SGHTA, CDR2 FQGNSA. V gave up 5 bases and J gave up 7 bases, with 17 bases separating them. The full variable domain, completed using reference TRBV7-2 and TRBJ1-1, is GAGVSQSPSNKVTEKGKDVELRCDPISGHTALYWYRQSLGQGLEFLIYFQGNSAPDKSGLPSDRFSAERTGGSVSTLTIQRTQQEDSAVYLCASSPRGMSIEAFFGQGTRLTVV.

At least ten counts were recorded for this clone. This CDR3 reads CASSTRGRGRQPQHF. The CDR3, as DNA: TGTGCCAGTAGTACCCGGGGCAGGGGACGTCAGCCCCAGCATTTT. This chain uses TRBV19 with TRBJ1-5; TRBD1 is a possible D gene (6 bases). This CDR3 comprises 15 residues. V was pared by 4 bases and J by 6 bases, with 16 bases between. CDR1 and CDR2 from the germline V gene are LNHDA and SQIVND (reference sequence).

This chain links TRBV5-1 with TRBJ2-6; D gene unclear. Germline-derived CDR1 and CDR2 are SGHRS and YFSETQ. The CDR3 runs to 16 residues. V was trimmed by 4 bases and J by 0 bases, leaving 11 bases between them. CDR3 loop: CASSPRINSGANVLTF. The CDR3 DNA sequence: TGCGCCAGCAGCCCACGAATAAACTCTGGGGCCAACGTCCTGACTTTC. The full variable domain, with the rest looked up from reference TRBV5-1 and TRBJ2-6, is KAGVTQTPRYLIKTRGQQVTLSCSPISGHRSVSWYQQTPGQGLQFLFEYFSETQRNKGNFPGRFSGRQFSNSRSEMNVSTLELGDSALYLCASSPRINSGANVLTFGAGSRLTVL.

The sample holds one count of this clone. V usage is TRBV5-1 and J usage is TRBJ2-3; D remains unclear. Germline lookup yields CDR1 SGHRS and CDR2 YFSETQ. Trimming left V 0 bases short and J 2 bases short, with 13 bases between. The CDR3 is 16 residues long. The CDR3 coding sequence is TGCGCCAGCAGCTTGGCCGTAGTAGGAGTCACAGATACGCAGTATTTT. This gives the protein CASSLAVVGVTDTQYF.

V and J are TRBV30 and TRBJ2-5, with D possibly being TRBD1 (5 bases). CDR1 is GTSNPN, CDR2 SVGIG, per germline (reference sequence). Trimming took off 5 bases at V and 5 bases at J, with 18 bases between the two ends. The CDR3 contains 14 residues. This CDR3 is CAWGAGYSVETQYF. CDR3 bases: TGTGCCTGGGGGGCAGGGTATTCTGTGGAGACCCAGTACTTC.

This CDR3 is CASSYGGPNNEQFF. The CDR3 bases are TGCGCCAGCAGCTACGGAGGGCCTAATAATGAGCAGTTCTTC. V is TRBV5-1 and J is TRBJ2-1; D may be TRBD2 (6 bases). The V and J ends lost 3 bases and 7 bases respectively, with 14 bases between them. The germline V gene encodes CDR1 SGHRS and CDR2 YFSETQ. CDR3 size: 14 residues.

V and J are TRBV2 and TRBJ2-7; perhaps TRBD1 as D (6 bases). The ends were cut back, 6 bases at V and 1 base at J, with 22 bases in the middle. The CDR3 sequence is 17 residues long. Germline V lookup: CDR1 SNHLY, CDR2 FYNNEI. CDR3 coding DNA: TGTGCCAGCAGGACCTCGCGGAGCGACAGGATATCCTACGAGCAGTACTTC. It translates to CASRTSRSDRISYEQYF.

The V gene is TRBV5-1, the J gene TRBJ1-3, with TRBD1 matching over 9 bases. Trimming took 1 base from V and 3 from J; bases not matched to a gene: 8. This CDR3 comprises 17 residues. Germline V gene lookup returns CDR1 SGHRS and CDR2 YFSETQ. CDR3 protein: CASSLMGTGPIGNTIYF. The CDR3 DNA follows: TGCGCCAGCAGCTTGATGGGGACAGGGCCTATTGGAAACACCATATATTTT. The entire variable domain, with the rest obtained from reference TRBV5-1 and TRBJ1-3, is as follows: KAGVTQTPRYLIKTRGQQVTLSCSPISGHRSVSWYQQTPGQGLQFLFEYFSETQRNKGNFPGRFSGRQFSNSRSEMNVSTLELGDSALYLCASSLMGTGPIGNTIYFGEGSWLTVV.

V is TRBV6-1 and J is TRBJ1-4, with 8 positions matching TRBD1. Germline lookup yields CDR1 MNHNS and CDR2 SASEGT. J was trimmed by 7 bases and V by 1 base; bases with no gene match: 8. This CDR3 contains 16 residues. The CDR3 region has the DNA TGTGCCAGCAGTGAAGGGAGGACAGGGAGCGGTGAAAAACTGTTTTTT. Its translation: CASSEGRTGSGEKLFF.

The chain combines TRBV6-4 with TRBJ1-4, with TRBD1 as a possible D gene (5 bases). Germline V gene data show CDR1 as MRHNA and CDR2 as SNTAGT. This CDR3 has 17 amino acids. V gave up 3 bases and J gave up 8 bases, with 22 bases separating them. The CDR3 DNA sequence: TGTGCCAGCAGTGAAGGGCCTGCGAGGGGTCTTCGGGAAAAACTGTTTTTT. It codes for CASSEGPARGLREKLFF.

The rearrangement joins TRBV18 to TRBJ1-2; 12 nucleotides match TRBD1. The CDR3 is made up of 14 amino acids. Unmatched junction bases numbered 2, after V lost 3 bases and J lost 6 bases. CDR1 KGHSH and CDR2 LQKENI come from the germline V gene. CDR3 bases: TGTGCCAGCTCACCGGGACAGGGGGCTAATGGCTACACCTTC. Translation gives CASSPGQGANGYTF.

This clone showed up just once. The CDR3 reads CASSFTGSRGYTF. The CDR3 DNA is TGCGCCAGCAGCTTTACAGGGTCCCGGGGCTACACCTTC. The V and J genes are TRBV5-1 and TRBJ1-2; maybe TRBD1 (6 bases). The V end lost 2 bases, the J end lost 8 bases, and 13 bases lay between the germline ends. Per germline, CDR1 SGHRS and CDR2 YFSETQ. CDR3 length: 13 amino acids.

This clone appeared a few times. Other DNA sequences of this sample code for an identical CDR3. The chain recombines TRBV9 with TRBJ2-3, with TRBD1 identical over 7 bases. This CDR3 comprises 15 residues. The J segment lost 1 base and the V segment lost 2 bases, leaving 4 bases of the junction unmatched. CDR1 SGDLS and CDR2 YYNGEE come from the germline V gene. CDR3 loop: CASSVVGGGTDTQYF. Here the CDR3 DNA reads TGTGCCAGCAGCGTTGTAGGGGGCGGCACAGATACGCAGTATTTT.

This clone was seen just once. This chain joins TRBV4-3 and TRBJ2-1, with a possible D match to TRBD2 (6 bases). This CDR3 contains 14 residues. Trimming took 4 bases from V and 5 from J, leaving 12 bases between them. Germline-derived CDR1 and CDR2 are LGHNA and YSLEER. The CDR3 coding sequence is TGCGCCAGCAGCCGGGAGGCAGGGAACAATGAGCAGTTCTTC. This encodes CASSREAGNNEQFF.

V gene TRBV28 combines with J gene TRBJ2-1, with D possibly matching TRBD2 (6 bases). CDR3 length equals 18 residues. Trimming removed 6 bases at V and 0 bases at J, with 21 bases between. Germline V CDR1 and CDR2: MDHEN, SYDVKM. DNA for the CDR3: TGTGCCAGCAGGATAGCGGCAGGGACCCGCAGCTCCTACAATGAGCAGTTCTTC. Translated: CASRIAAGTRSSYNEQFF.

The V and J genes are TRBV11-2 and TRBJ2-3; D may be TRBD2 (5 bases). CDR3 length equals 15 residues. Germline V CDR1 and CDR2: SGHAT, FQNNGV. V dropped 8 bases and J dropped 3 bases, with 18 bases sitting between them. The CDR3 region has the DNA TGTGCCAGCCGGTTAGGACTCGCCCTGACAGATACGCAGTATTTT. Residues: CASRLGLALTDTQYF.

J is TRBJ2-7 and V is TRBV5-1; 7 bases map to TRBD2. V trimming: 0 bases; J trimming: 9 bases; junction bases outside the gene matches: 12. CDR1 and CDR2 from the germline V gene are SGHRS and YFSETQ. CDR3 length: 15 residues. The CDR3 loop is CASSLAPSGVQPQYF. CDR3 in DNA: TGCGCCAGCAGCTTGGCCCCTAGCGGCGTACAACCGCAGTACTTC.

This clone was seen a few times. This chain connects TRBV7-2 to TRBJ2-2; 7 bases are shared with TRBD2. The CDR3 consists of 16 residues. Germline V gene lookup returns CDR1 SGHTA and CDR2 FQGNSA. The V and J ends lost 5 bases and 7 bases, in that order; junction bases with no gene match: 13. CDR3 region: CASSPRSAGSGGELFF. CDR3 coding DNA: TGTGCCAGCAGCCCCCGCTCAGCGGGATCAGGCGGGGAGCTGTTTTTT.

The J gene is TRBJ2-2, the V gene TRBV5-1, with D unclear. The CDR3 totals 15 residues. Germline V gives CDR1 SGHRS, CDR2 YFSETQ. V was pared by 0 bases and J by 0 bases, with 6 bases between. In nucleotides, the CDR3 is TGCGCCAGCAGCTTGGAAGCGCCGAACACCGGGGAGCTGTTTTTT. Translated, it gives CASSLEAPNTGELFF. The variable domain in full, completed from reference TRBV5-1 and TRBJ2-2, reads KAGVTQTPRYLIKTRGQQVTLSCSPISGHRSVSWYQQTPGQGLQFLFEYFSETQRNKGNFPGRFSGRQFSNSRSEMNVSTLELGDSALYLCASSLEAPNTGELFFGEGSRLTVL.

The rearrangement uses TRBV4-1 and TRBJ1-2; no clear D gene. Trimming removed 0 bases at V and 0 bases at J, with 5 bases between. This CDR3 is 14 amino acids long. Germline CDR1 and CDR2: MGHRA and YSYEKL. DNA for the CDR3: TGCGCCAGCAGCCAAGATTTAACTAACTATGGCTACACCTTC. It specifies CASSQDLTNYGYTF.

The V gene is TRBV15, the J gene TRBJ1-1; D uncertain. This CDR3 has 13 amino acids. The ends were cut back, 1 base at V and 1 base at J, with 4 bases in the middle. The germline gives CDR1 LNHNV, CDR2 YYDKDF (reference sequence). The CDR3: CATSRGRNTEAFF. The CDR3, as DNA: TGTGCCACCAGCAGAGGGAGGAACACTGAAGCTTTCTTT.